Sequencing of this TCR beta chain was carried out in a study of blood T cell repertoires in COVID-19. On the study more broadly: T cells, B-cell-depleted T cells, or PBMCs supplied cDNA or gDNA.

Germline lookup yields CDR1 SGHNT and CDR2 YYREEE (reference sequence). CDR3 size: 15 residues. V was cut by 0 bases and J by 1 base, with 10 bases left in between. The authors' processing: Estimation of nucleated cell counts was performed using reference gene primer amplification. Sequencing was performed with immunoSEQ multiplex PCR; in TCRdb, only in-frame clones are kept and a portion is missing. V, J and clone size are those of that table, while D and trimming were read from the DNA. The table lists hundreds of thousands of clones, about 88% of them singletons. Sequencing used peripheral blood. The chain uses TRBV5-4 and TRBJ2-5; D possibly corresponds to TRBD2 (6 bases). The receptor was isolated from a man between 65 and 85 years old with acute or convalescent COVID-19. The CDR3 DNA reads TGTGCCAGCAGCTTGGGCGGGAAAGTCCAAGAGACCCAGTACTTC. It is translated as CASSLGGKVQETQYF.